These 3 T cell receptor beta chains were sequenced from one sample in a study of blood T cell repertoires in COVID-19 (dated by TCRdb to 2020 to 2022). Libraries were built with the immunoSEQ multiplex PCR assay. The source is immuneACCESS, and TCRdb retained only in-frame sequences with V and J called. Part of the clones is not carried over; for the studies checked, unresolved V genes explain less than half of this, and the remainder is unexplained. The sample table holds some 240,000 clones, of which around 84% were seen once. The ten largest account for under 1.5% of the sample. The specimen sequenced was peripheral blood. These receptor sequences come from a woman aged 40 to 49 who had recovered from COVID-19.

This clone was seen a handful of times. The V and J genes are TRBV3-1 (or the pseudogene TRBV3-2) and TRBJ1-1; D ambiguous. Germline CDR1 is LGHDT and CDR2 is YNNKEL (reference sequence). Between the trimmed V and J ends, which lost 1 base and 0 bases, there was a span of 9 bases. The CDR3 consists of 15 residues. CDR3 bases: TGTGCCAGCAGCCAAGGCGCGGCAATGAACACTGAAGCTTTCTTT. Translating it yields CASSQGAAMNTEAFF.

The table lists this clone with a count of one. This chain uses TRBV7-2 with TRBJ1-6, with TRBD1 as a possible D gene (5 bases). Trimming took off 5 bases at V and 9 bases at J, with 14 bases between the two ends. Looked up from germline, CDR1 is SGHTA and CDR2 is FQGNSA. The CDR3 loop spans 14 amino acids. The DNA of the CDR3 is TGTGCCAGCAGCGCGGGACTCGAAGGTTCACCCCTCCACTTT. It specifies CASSAGLEGSPLHF.

V usage is TRBV3-1 (or the pseudogene TRBV3-2) and J usage is TRBJ2-1; 9 bases are shared with TRBD2. The length of the CDR3 is 15 residues. Trimming cost V 1 base and J 7 bases; bases outside gene matches: 5. Germline V CDR1 and CDR2: LGHDT, YNNKEL (reference sequence). The CDR3 sequence: CASSQVAGAGNEQFF. The CDR3 nucleotides are TGTGCCAGCAGCCAAGTAGCGGGGGCCGGGAATGAGCAGTTCTTC.